The 20 T cell receptor beta chains presented below share a single source sample, sequenced in a study of glioma-infiltrating T cells. The iRepertoire nested amplicon-rescue multiplex PCR amplified TCR alpha and beta CDR3s from RNA. In TCRdb, the multiplex PCR reads were re-called with MiXCR into one record per CDR3 protein. The data hold about 190,000 distinct CDR3 sequences, with around 30% observed a single time. Sequenced sample: glioma tissue, nonneoplastic brain tissue, or PBMCs (not recorded which). The source of these receptors is a human donor with low-grade glioma or glioblastoma, undergoing nonglioma brain surgery, or in good health (not recorded which).

The chain couples TRBV3-1 to TRBJ2-6, with 8 nucleotides matching TRBD1. The V segment lost 0 bases and the J segment 1 base; nucleotides outside the gene matches: 11. CDR1 is LGHDT and CDR2 is YNNKEL in the germline V gene (reference sequence). The CDR3 sequence is 20 residues long. The CDR3 sequence is CASSQDRGGRGRSGANVLTF. The DNA for the CDR3 is TGTGCCAGCAGCCAAGATCGTGGTGGCAGGGGGCGATCTGGGGCCAACGTCCTGACTTTC.

V and J are TRBV12-5 and TRBJ2-3; D is ambiguous. The CDR3 totals 16 residues. Trimming cost V 3 bases and J 1 base, with 14 bases left between them. Germline loops: CDR1 LGHNT, CDR2 FRNRAP. The CDR3 nucleotides are TGTGCTAGTGGTTTTGCCCGCGGTTTACGCACAGATACGCAGTATTTT. Its protein is CASGFARGLRTDTQYF. The full variable domain, its missing parts supplied by reference TRBV12-5 and TRBJ2-3, is DARVTQTPRHKVTEMGQEVTMRCQPILGHNTVFWYRQTMMQGLELLAYFRNRAPLDDSGMPKDRFSAEMPDATLATLKIQPSEPRDSAVYFCASGFARGLRTDTQYFGPGTRLTVL.

In this sample, this clonotype turned up a few times. This chain links TRBV29-1 with TRBJ2-5, with a weak D call TRBD1 (6 bases). Germline CDR1 is SQVTM and CDR2 is ANQGSEA. Trimming stripped 6 bases from V and 7 bases from J, with 18 bases between. This CDR3 has 13 residues. In nucleotides, the CDR3 is TGCAGCGTACCCGGACAGTTGCTGGGGACCCAGTACTTC. It is translated as CSVPGQLLGTQYF.

Regarding this clonotype: A read error is possible here, since a much larger clone lies one base away. The gene calls are TRBV10-2 and TRBJ1-1, with D hard to call. The CDR3 consists of 11 residues. Germline CDR1 WSHSY, CDR2 SAAADI. V was clipped by 2 bases and J by 11 bases, with 9 bases between them. CDR3 coding DNA: TGCGCCAGCAGTGAGGTTGCCCCGGCTTTCTTT. Translated, it gives CASSEVAPAFF.

This clonotype was recorded many times. The chain joins TRBV6-1 to TRBJ1-4, with D hard to call. The CDR3 runs to 13 residues. V shed 6 bases and J shed 8 bases, with 13 bases lying between them. From germline, CDR1 is MNHNS and CDR2 SASEGT. The CDR3 DNA is TGTGCCAGCAGCCTGGGGATGACCGAAAAACTGTTTTTT. This encodes CASSLGMTEKLFF.

This clonotype was found a few times. The rearrangement joins TRBV2 to TRBJ2-7; D remains ambiguous. V dropped 3 bases and J dropped 2 bases, with 14 bases sitting between them. CDR3 length equals 15 residues. Per the germline V gene, CDR1 is SNHLY and CDR2 is FYNNEI. The CDR3 region is CASSEQQHPTYEQYF. The CDR3 nucleotides read TGTGCCAGCAGTGAGCAACAGCACCCCACCTACGAGCAGTACTTC.

The chain employs TRBV3-1 and TRBJ2-1; possible D gene TRBD2, 6 bases. Germline V CDR1 and CDR2: LGHDT, YNNKEL (reference sequence). This CDR3 comprises 12 residues. Trimming shortened V by 7 bases and J by 7 bases, and 11 bases separated the two germline ends. CDR3 coding DNA: TGTGCCAGCACCACGGCGGGAAATGAGCAGTTCTTC. The encoded protein is CASTTAGNEQFF.

Regarding this clonotype: In this CDR3 the conserved last residue, phenylalanine or tryptophan, is missing, so a read error is likely. The chain uses TRBV6-1 and TRBJ2-1; TRBD2 agrees at 10 bases. This CDR3 has 14 residues. Germline V lookup: CDR1 MNHNS, CDR2 SASEGT. The V segment lost 6 bases and the J segment 8 bases; nucleotides outside the gene matches: 7. Here the CDR3 DNA reads TGTGCCAGCAGCCAAGCGGGAGGGGCGGATGAGCAGTTCCTC. It yields the protein CASSQAGGADEQFL.

This clonotype was seen ten or more times. This rearrangement joins TRBV27 to TRBJ2-7; 7 nucleotides align to TRBD2. V lost 5 bases, J lost 3 bases, and 7 bases stayed unmatched. The V gene's germline CDR1 is MNHEY and CDR2 SMNVEV (reference sequence). The CDR3 is made up of 14 amino acids. The DNA for the CDR3 is TGTGCCAGCAGTCCTCCTAGCGGTCACTACGAGCAGTACTTC. Its protein is CASSPPSGHYEQYF.

This clonotype was recorded many times. This chain connects TRBV24-1 to TRBJ2-3; the D gene is possibly TRBD2 (5 bases). Trimming shortened V by 6 bases and J by 3 bases, and 6 bases separated the two germline ends. The V gene's germline CDR1 is KGHDR and CDR2 SFDVKD. The CDR3 sequence is 12 residues long. CDR3 amino acids: CATSSGTDTQYF. In DNA form, the CDR3 reads TGTGCCACCAGTTCGGGAACAGATACGCAGTATTTT.

This clonotype was seen at least ten times. The chain couples TRBV28 to TRBJ1-1; 7 bases map to TRBD1. V trimming: 7 bases; J trimming: 1 base; junction bases outside the gene matches: 6. The germline CDR1 and CDR2 sequences are MDHEN and SYDVKM. The CDR3 runs 14 residues. CDR3: CASKSGGRNTEAFF. CDR3 nucleotides: TGTGCCAGCAAATCAGGGGGGAGGAACACTGAAGCTTTCTTT.

The rearrangement joins TRBV20-1 to TRBJ2-7, with 8 bases aligning to TRBD2. The CDR3 spans 16 residues. J was trimmed by 3 bases and V by 6 bases; bases with no gene match: 16. In germline, CDR1 is DFQATT, CDR2 SNEGSKA (reference sequence). The CDR3 nucleotides are TGCAGTGCCGGGACTAGAGGGGGTGTCTCCCGCTACGAGCAGTACTTC. Translated, it gives CSAGTRGGVSRYEQYF.

Note on this clonotype: At one of its ends the junction is not consistent with the germline gene, which may arise from a read error. The gene calls are TRBV7-8 and TRBJ2-7; a possible D gene is TRBD1 (5 bases). The germline gives CDR1 SGHVS, CDR2 FQNEAQ. The CDR3 covers 15 residues. DNA for the CDR3: TGTGCCAGCAGCTCCCGACAGTTTAGCTCCTACGAGCAGTGCTTC. Translation gives CASSSRQFSSYEQCF.

The chain has TRBV29-1 and TRBJ1-5; 9 nucleotides align to TRBD1. V lost 6 bases, J lost 0 bases, and 3 bases stayed unmatched. This CDR3 is built from 14 residues. In germline, CDR1 is SQVTM, CDR2 ANQGSEA. As DNA, the CDR3 is TGCAGCGTGGGGGGACAGGGTAGCAATCAGCCCCAGCATTTT. Protein product: CSVGGQGSNQPQHF.

The chain is built from TRBV6-2 or TRBV6-3 and TRBJ1-2; D unclear. From germline, CDR1 is MNHEY and CDR2 SVGEGT. Trimming took off 9 bases at V and 4 bases at J, with 21 bases between the two ends. This CDR3 spans 15 amino acids. In DNA form, the CDR3 reads TGTGCCAGAACTTACTCGAGCGGGCTAGTCTATGGCTACACCTTC. Protein sequence: CARTYSSGLVYGYTF.

This clonotype was picked up a small number of times. CDR3: CASSQDDGGTRAEQYF. CDR3 bases: TGCGCCAGCAGCCAAGATGATGGCGGAACACGGGCCGAGCAGTACTTC. This rearrangement joins TRBV4-1 to TRBJ2-7; the D is unclear. Trimming took off 0 bases at V and 6 bases at J, with 18 bases between the two ends. This CDR3 has 16 residues. Germline V gives CDR1 MGHRA, CDR2 YSYEKL.

This clonotype was seen at least ten times. The rearrangement uses TRBV29-1 and TRBJ1-2; D gene unclear. The CDR3 covers 12 residues. Germline values: CDR1 SQVTM, CDR2 ANQGSEA. The V and J ends lost 4 bases and 4 bases respectively, with 10 bases between them. CDR3 sequence reads: CSVALLRYGYTF. For the CDR3, the DNA is TGCAGCGTTGCCCTGTTACGCTATGGCTACACCTTC.

This clonotype showed up just a few times. V is TRBV3-1 and J is TRBJ1-1; 10 bases match TRBD1. This CDR3 has 15 amino acids. Germline values: CDR1 LGHDT, CDR2 YNNKEL (reference sequence). The ends lost 1 base at V and 3 bases at J; junction bases unmatched: 2. In nucleotides, the CDR3 is TGTGCCAGCAGCCAAGCCGGGACAGGGGACACTGAAGCTTTCTTT. Its translation is CASSQAGTGDTEAFF.

A word on this clonotype: The junction does not match germline at one end; this may be a read error. The V call is TRBV2, the J call TRBJ1-1, with D possibly being TRBD1 (5 bases). CDR3 length: 16 amino acids. From germline, CDR1 is SNHLY and CDR2 FYNNEI. The CDR3 nucleotides read TGTGCCAGCACTCCAGGGTCGGGGTTGATGAACGCTGAAGCTTTCTTT. It codes for CASTPGSGLMNAEAFF. The entire variable domain, with the rest obtained from reference TRBV2 and TRBJ1-1, is as follows: EPEVTQTPSHQVTQMGQEVILRCVPISNHLYFYWYRQILGQKVEFLVSFYNNEISEKSEIFDDQFSVERPDGSNFTLKIRSTKLEDSAMYFCASTPGSGLMNAEAFFGQGTRLTVV.

V gene TRBV7-3 combines with J gene TRBJ2-3; 15 bases agree with TRBD2. The CDR3 totals 16 residues. Germline V CDR1 and CDR2: SGHTA, FQGTGA. V was clipped by 4 bases and J by 5 bases; unmatched bases: 4. CDR3 loop: CASSWGLAGGGDTQYF. The CDR3 DNA is TGTGCCAGCAGCTGGGGACTAGCGGGAGGCGGAGATACGCAGTATTTT.